These T cell receptor beta chains were read from a single sample in a study of control samples from healthy donors and cancer patients. The data were produced by immunoSEQ multiplex PCR, yet TCRdb's version contains in-frame clones alone and is incomplete. Seen here are 150,000 to 200,000 clones, approximately 92% observed once, and the top ten hold almost 1.5%. The material sequenced was blood. The receptors derive from a man between 18 and 29 years old in good health. Both conserved end residues are part of each CDR3. A D gene is named only where the DNA matches it firmly. The size of a clone is reported for some rows only, either as once, few or many, or as a class for expanded clones.

CDR3 DNA: TGTGCCACCAGTGCAAGGGCGGGGGAGGGCAATCAGCCCCAGCATTTT; CDR3 protein: CATSARAGEGNQPQHF; J gene: TRBJ1-5; clone size: .; D gene: .; V gene: TRBV24-1
CDR3 DNA: TGTGCCAGCAGCGTACAGGGGTTGAGCGGAAACACCATATATTTT; CDR3 protein: CASSVQGLSGNTIYF; J gene: TRBJ1-3; clone size: .; D gene: TRBD1; V gene: TRBV7-2
CDR3 DNA: TGTGCCAGCGTATGGACAGCTTTTTCCAATGAGCAGTTCTTC; CDR3 protein: CASVWTAFSNEQFF; J gene: TRBJ2-1; clone size: .; D gene: .; V gene: TRBV6-5
CDR3 DNA: TGTGCCAGCAGTAGGAAACCCGGGGCTAATGAAAAACTGTTTTTT; CDR3 protein: CASSRKPGANEKLFF; J gene: TRBJ1-4; clone size: .; D gene: .; V gene: TRBV6-4
CDR3 DNA: TGTGCCAGCTCACGAGGGAGGCAGGGAAAGGCCGCGAACACCGGGGAGCTGTTTTTT; CDR3 protein: CASSRGRQGKAANTGELFF; J gene: TRBJ2-2; clone size: .; D gene: .; V gene: TRBV18
CDR3 DNA: TGTGCCAGCAGCTTGGACATTACAGGGGACACCATATATTTT; CDR3 protein: CASSLDITGDTIYF; J gene: TRBJ1-3; clone size: .; D gene: TRBD1; V gene: TRBV5-6
CDR3 DNA: TGTGCCAGCAGCCCCGGACAGGGGGGGGGCTACACCTTC; CDR3 protein: CASSPGQGGGYTF; J gene: TRBJ1-2; clone size: once; D gene: TRBD1; V gene: TRBV6-5
CDR3 DNA: TGTGCCAGCACCCCGGGACAGGGGACTGAGCAGTTCTTC; CDR3 protein: CASTPGQGTEQFF; J gene: TRBJ2-1; clone size: .; D gene: TRBD1; V gene: TRBV12-3/TRBV12-4
CDR3 DNA: TGTGCCACCAGTGATTTTGAGACCCAGTACTTC; CDR3 protein: CATSDFETQYF; J gene: TRBJ2-5; clone size: .; D gene: .; V gene: TRBV24-1
CDR3 DNA: TGTGCCAGCAGCCTCCCGGGGGGAGCTACGCAGTATTTT; CDR3 protein: CASSLPGGATQYF; J gene: TRBJ2-3; clone size: .; D gene: TRBD2; V gene: TRBV5-4
CDR3 DNA: TGTGCCAGCAGCCGCACGGGGCAGGGGGCTGGCGGGGAGCTGTTTTTT; CDR3 protein: CASSRTGQGAGGELFF; J gene: TRBJ2-2; clone size: .; D gene: TRBD1; V gene: TRBV5-4
CDR3 DNA: TGCGCCACCAGCCGACCGGAGTCTAATCAGCCCCAGCATTTT; CDR3 protein: CATSRPESNQPQHF; J gene: TRBJ1-5; clone size: .; D gene: .; V gene: TRBV4-1
CDR3 DNA: TGCGCCAGCAGCTTGGGACAGGGGGCGACTGAAGCTTTCTTT; CDR3 protein: CASSLGQGATEAFF; J gene: TRBJ1-1; clone size: .; D gene: TRBD1; V gene: TRBV5-1
CDR3 DNA: TGCAGCGTTACCCCGGTCGAGACCCAGTACTTC; CDR3 protein: CSVTPVETQYF; J gene: TRBJ2-5; clone size: .; D gene: .; V gene: TRBV29-1
CDR3 DNA: TGTGCCACCAGTGAGTCGGGATTCGCCCGGGAGCTGTTTTTT; CDR3 protein: CATSESGFARELFF; J gene: TRBJ2-2; clone size: .; D gene: .; V gene: TRBV24-1
CDR3 DNA: TGTGCCATACACGACAGGGGGCTCTATGGCTACACCTTC; CDR3 protein: CAIHDRGLYGYTF; J gene: TRBJ1-2; clone size: .; D gene: TRBD1; V gene: TRBV28
CDR3 DNA: TGTGCCAGTACCTCGCAACCCGGGATGGGACAGCCCCAGCATTTT; CDR3 protein: CASTSQPGMGQPQHF; J gene: TRBJ1-5; clone size: .; D gene: .; V gene: TRBV19
CDR3 DNA: TGCGCCAGCAGCCAAGAGAGGAGCTCCTATAATTCACCCCTCCACTTT; CDR3 protein: CASSQERSSYNSPLHF; J gene: TRBJ1-6; clone size: .; D gene: .; V gene: TRBV4-1
CDR3 DNA: TGCGCCAGCAGGGTTTCGGAGACCCAGTACTTC; CDR3 protein: CASRVSETQYF; J gene: TRBJ2-5; clone size: .; D gene: .; V gene: TRBV10-2
CDR3 DNA: TGTGCCAGCAGCTCTAAGGGACAAGAGACCCAGTACTTC; CDR3 protein: CASSSKGQETQYF; J gene: TRBJ2-5; clone size: once; D gene: .; V gene: TRBV13
CDR3 DNA: TGTGCCAGCAGCGGCGAGTGGGGGGCGACCCAGTACTTC; CDR3 protein: CASSGEWGATQYF; J gene: TRBJ2-5; clone size: .; D gene: .; V gene: TRBV6-1
CDR3 DNA: TGTGCCTGGAGCGACAGGACAGACAACACTGAAGCTTTCTTT; CDR3 protein: CAWSDRTDNTEAFF; J gene: TRBJ1-1; clone size: .; D gene: .; V gene: TRBV30
CDR3 DNA: TGTGCCACCAGTGATTTTGGCAGGGACTATGGCTACACCTTC; CDR3 protein: CATSDFGRDYGYTF; J gene: TRBJ1-2; clone size: .; D gene: .; V gene: TRBV24-1
CDR3 DNA: TGTGCCAGCAGCTTGCCCAGGGGTTACGAGCAGTACTTC; CDR3 protein: CASSLPRGYEQYF; J gene: TRBJ2-7; clone size: .; D gene: .; V gene: TRBV5-8
CDR3 DNA: TGTGCCAGCATCTCTAGGGGGCGCGACACAGATACGCAGTATTTT; CDR3 protein: CASISRGRDTDTQYF; J gene: TRBJ2-3; clone size: .; D gene: TRBD1; V gene: TRBV6-5
CDR3 DNA: TGCGCCAGCAGCCCTGTCCCAGGGGGTTCCTACAATGAGCAGTTCTTC; CDR3 protein: CASSPVPGGSYNEQFF; J gene: TRBJ2-1; clone size: .; D gene: TRBD1; V gene: TRBV4-1
CDR3 DNA: TGTGCCAGCAGCTCCGGGAGAGAGCGACCGGGGTCCCAGTACTTC; CDR3 protein: CASSSGRERPGSQYF; J gene: TRBJ2-5; clone size: .; D gene: .; V gene: TRBV5-4
CDR3 DNA: TGTGCCAGCAGCCCCAGGGGCGGGGGCCTCTACAATGAGCAGTTCTTC; CDR3 protein: CASSPRGGGLYNEQFF; J gene: TRBJ2-1; clone size: .; D gene: .; V gene: TRBV11-1
CDR3 DNA: TGTGCCAGCTCGGGAATCTTCTACGAGCAGTACTTC; CDR3 protein: CASSGIFYEQYF; J gene: TRBJ2-7; clone size: once; D gene: .; V gene: TRBV2
CDR3 DNA: TGTGCCAGCAGCCAAGTACCGGATACGCAGTATTTT; CDR3 protein: CASSQVPDTQYF; J gene: TRBJ2-3; clone size: .; D gene: .; V gene: TRBV14
CDR3 DNA: TGTGCCAGCAGTTCAACCGGGACAGGGGGTCCAAAACTGTTTTTT; CDR3 protein: CASSSTGTGGPKLFF; J gene: TRBJ1-4; clone size: .; D gene: TRBD1; V gene: TRBV28
CDR3 DNA: TGTGCCAGCAGCAGGGGACAGTTAAACACTGAAGCTTTCTTT; CDR3 protein: CASSRGQLNTEAFF; J gene: TRBJ1-1; clone size: .; D gene: TRBD1; V gene: TRBV7-9
CDR3 DNA: TGTGCCAGCAGCTTAGATGGCGGTTCGGGTGAGCAGTTCTTC; CDR3 protein: CASSLDGGSGEQFF; J gene: TRBJ2-1; clone size: .; D gene: .; V gene: TRBV11-2
CDR3 DNA: TGTGCCACCAGTGATTCCGGACTAGCGGGAGGCACAGATACGCAGTATTTT; CDR3 protein: CATSDSGLAGGTDTQYF; J gene: TRBJ2-3; clone size: .; D gene: TRBD2; V gene: TRBV24-1
CDR3 DNA: TGTGCCAGCAGCTTGGTCGCAGGGGTAATCGGCACTGAAGCTTTCTTT; CDR3 protein: CASSLVAGVIGTEAFF; J gene: TRBJ1-1; clone size: .; D gene: .; V gene: TRBV5-8
CDR3 DNA: TGTGCCAGCAGTGGATACCTTCCCTACGAGCAGTACTTC; CDR3 protein: CASSGYLPYEQYF; J gene: TRBJ2-7; clone size: .; D gene: .; V gene: TRBV2
CDR3 DNA: TGTGCCATCAGTGAGGGACAGGGGGCGACTGAAGCTTTCTTT; CDR3 protein: CAISEGQGATEAFF; J gene: TRBJ1-1; clone size: .; D gene: TRBD1; V gene: TRBV10-3